The entry below describes one TCR beta chain. What it binds is unknown. Only in-frame clones appear in the TCRdb table, and some are missing; sequencing was by immunoSEQ multiplex PCR. The table includes several thousand clones, 80% to 85% detected once. The entry originates in a study of stem cell transplantation in POMP-related autoinflammatory disease. Study context: The study hypothesized thymoproteasome defects skew the TRB repertoire via impaired CD8+ selection.

Germline CDR1 reads WSHSY; CDR2 reads SAAADI. The ends were cut back, 6 bases at V and 1 base at J, with 7 bases in the middle. This CDR3 spans 14 amino acids. Whole-study findings and limits: Patients with PRAID showed a restricted number of unique TRB V-J gene pairings.

The V and J genes are TRBV10-2 and TRBJ1-6; D unclear. The sequencing sample was made of a CXCR5-defined cell subset from PBMCs. This sequence was found in a human donor in good health. CDR3 bases: TGCGCCAGCAGACCCCGGTCCTATAATTCACCCCTCCACTTT. It translates to CASRPRSYNSPLHF.